This is a list of T cell receptor beta chains from one sample in a study of cytomegalovirus exposure and HLA in healthy donors. Repertoires were generated with immunoSEQ multiplex PCR, while TCRdb's copy carries only in-frame clones and drops some. The data hold more than 100,000 clones, with roughly 74% observed a single time. Sequencing was done on a sample of PBMCs. All receptors come from a woman in her forties or fifties in good health and CMV-seropositive. CDR3s include the opening cysteine and the closing phenylalanine or tryptophan. The D gene is left open where the match is weak. Size tells how often a clone was seen (once, few, many) or the class of an expanded clone, and some rows leave it out.

v_gene: TRBV7-2; d_gene: TRBD1; j_gene: TRBJ1-1; abundance: -; CDR3aa: CASSLSPGGHTEAFF; CDR3nt: TGTGCCAGCAGCTTATCCCCAGGGGGCCACACTGAAGCTTTCTTT
v_gene: TRBV6-6; d_gene: TRBD1; j_gene: TRBJ1-5; abundance: few; CDR3aa: CASSYFGQVDQPQHF; CDR3nt: TGTGCCAGCAGTTACTTCGGACAGGTGGATCAGCCCCAGCATTTT
v_gene: TRBV19; d_gene: TRBD1; j_gene: TRBJ2-7; abundance: -; CDR3aa: CASSITWTGGYEQYF; CDR3nt: TGTGCCAGTAGTATCACCTGGACAGGTGGCTACGAGCAGTACTTC
v_gene: TRBV5-1; d_gene: TRBD1; j_gene: TRBJ2-2; abundance: -; CDR3aa: CASSFQGANTGELFF; CDR3nt: TGCGCCAGCAGCTTCCAGGGGGCGAACACCGGGGAGCTGTTTTTT
v_gene: TRBV7-2; d_gene: -; j_gene: TRBJ1-1; abundance: -; CDR3aa: CASSFLVRDTEAFF; CDR3nt: TGTGCCAGCAGCTTCTTAGTCAGGGACACTGAAGCTTTCTTT
v_gene: TRBV6-1; d_gene: TRBD1; j_gene: TRBJ2-1; abundance: -; CDR3aa: CASLARDRGDEQFF; CDR3nt: TGTGCCAGCCTGGCCCGGGACAGGGGTGATGAGCAGTTCTTC
v_gene: TRBV4-3; d_gene: -; j_gene: TRBJ2-6; abundance: many; CDR3aa: CASSQTGHSGANVLTF; CDR3nt: TGCGCCAGCAGCCAAACTGGACACTCTGGGGCCAACGTCCTGACTTTC
v_gene: TRBV7-8; d_gene: TRBD1; j_gene: TRBJ1-3; abundance: few; CDR3aa: CASSLALGQGNTIYF; CDR3nt: TGTGCCAGCAGCTTAGCCTTGGGACAGGGAAACACCATATATTTT
v_gene: TRBV4-2; d_gene: -; j_gene: TRBJ1-6; abundance: few; CDR3aa: CASSQGGAIKSPLHF; CDR3nt: TGTGCCAGCAGCCAAGGCGGGGCGATTAAGTCACCCCTCCACTTT
v_gene: TRBV2; d_gene: TRBD1; j_gene: TRBJ1-2; abundance: -; CDR3aa: CANVLTGGGYGYTF; CDR3nt: TGTGCCAACGTCCTGACAGGGGGGGGCTATGGCTACACCTTC
v_gene: TRBV28; d_gene: -; j_gene: TRBJ1-6; abundance: once; CDR3aa: CASSPPDGPPPLHF; CDR3nt: TGTGCCAGCAGTCCCCCGGATGGGCCTCCACCCCTCCACTTT
v_gene: TRBV5-1; d_gene: -; j_gene: TRBJ2-5; abundance: -; CDR3aa: CASSSSTGETQYF; CDR3nt: TGCGCCAGCAGCTCCTCAACCGGGGAGACCCAGTACTTC
v_gene: TRBV7-2; d_gene: TRBD1; j_gene: TRBJ1-2; abundance: -; CDR3aa: CASSRGQVYGYTF; CDR3nt: TGTGCCAGCAGCCGGGGACAGGTCTATGGCTACACCTTC
v_gene: TRBV6-1; d_gene: -; j_gene: TRBJ2-5; abundance: -; CDR3aa: CASSATSGLGETQYF; CDR3nt: TGTGCCAGCAGTGCCACCTCAGGGTTGGGAGAGACCCAGTACTTC
v_gene: TRBV6-6; d_gene: -; j_gene: TRBJ1-2; abundance: -; CDR3aa: CASRLGGYTF; CDR3nt: TGTGCCAGCCGCCTCGGGGGCTACACCTTC
v_gene: TRBV4-1; d_gene: TRBD2; j_gene: TRBJ2-3; abundance: -; CDR3aa: CASSAGLAGGGTDTQYF; CDR3nt: TGCGCCAGCAGCGCCGGACTAGCGGGGGGGGGAACAGATACGCAGTATTTT
v_gene: TRBV10-1; d_gene: -; j_gene: TRBJ2-5; abundance: once; CDR3aa: CASSDGQGGRETQYF; CDR3nt: TGCGCCAGCAGTGACGGGCAGGGGGGCCGGGAGACCCAGTACTTC
v_gene: TRBV4-2; d_gene: -; j_gene: TRBJ2-7; abundance: -; CDR3aa: CASSQEGRGSPYEQYF; CDR3nt: TGTGCCAGCAGCCAAGAGGGCAGGGGATCACCCTACGAGCAGTACTTC
v_gene: TRBV4-1; d_gene: -; j_gene: TRBJ1-6; abundance: -; CDR3aa: CPSSQVAGANSPLHF; CDR3nt: TGCCCCAGCAGCCAAGTAGCTGGGGCCAATTCACCCCTCCACTTT
v_gene: TRBV19; d_gene: -; j_gene: TRBJ2-3; abundance: -; CDR3aa: CASSIVLSSGGFEAGTQYF; CDR3nt: TGTGCCAGTAGTATCGTGCTTAGTTCGGGGGGCTTTGAAGCGGGTACGCAGTATTTT
v_gene: TRBV5-1; d_gene: TRBD1; j_gene: TRBJ2-1; abundance: few; CDR3aa: CASSLGQGVQFF; CDR3nt: TGCGCCAGCAGCTTGGGCCAGGGGGTTCAGTTCTTC
v_gene: TRBV6-1; d_gene: -; j_gene: TRBJ1-6; abundance: -; CDR3aa: CASSVRPPGHTTYNSPLHF; CDR3nt: TGTGCCAGCAGTGTAAGACCCCCGGGACACACAACCTATAATTCACCCCTCCACTTT
v_gene: TRBV5-8; d_gene: TRBD2; j_gene: TRBJ2-5; abundance: -; CDR3aa: CASSYERGGTQYF; CDR3nt: TGTGCCAGCAGCTACGAGCGGGGTGGGACCCAGTACTTC
v_gene: TRBV7-6; d_gene: TRBD2; j_gene: TRBJ2-5; abundance: -; CDR3aa: CASSLGATSGGQETQYF; CDR3nt: TGTGCCAGCAGCTTAGGAGCGACTAGCGGGGGGCAAGAGACCCAGTACTTC
v_gene: TRBV15; d_gene: TRBD1; j_gene: TRBJ2-6; abundance: -; CDR3aa: CATSRPGTAKLSGANVLTF; CDR3nt: TGTGCCACCAGCAGACCCGGGACAGCGAAGCTCTCTGGGGCCAACGTCCTGACTTTC
v_gene: TRBV6-5; d_gene: -; j_gene: TRBJ1-6; abundance: once; CDR3aa: CASRQPGGNSPLHF; CDR3nt: TGTGCCAGCAGACAGCCCGGGGGGAATTCACCCCTCCACTTT
v_gene: TRBV15; d_gene: -; j_gene: TRBJ2-1; abundance: -; CDR3aa: CATSRGLDFNEQFF; CDR3nt: TGTGCCACCAGCAGAGGGTTGGACTTCAATGAGCAGTTCTTC
v_gene: TRBV7-8; d_gene: -; j_gene: TRBJ2-4; abundance: -; CDR3aa: CASSSGPGKGENIQYF; CDR3nt: TGTGCCAGCAGCTCCGGACCTGGAAAGGGGGAAAACATTCAGTACTTC
v_gene: TRBV7-9; d_gene: TRBD2; j_gene: TRBJ2-2; abundance: -; CDR3aa: CASTLLAVNTGELFF; CDR3nt: TGTGCCAGCACCTTACTAGCGGTGAACACCGGGGAGCTGTTTTTT
v_gene: TRBV25-1; d_gene: -; j_gene: TRBJ1-1; abundance: few; CDR3aa: CASSEGQVLNTEAFF; CDR3nt: TGTGCCAGCAGTGAGGGGCAGGTCCTGAACACTGAAGCTTTCTTT
v_gene: TRBV7-2; d_gene: -; j_gene: TRBJ1-5; abundance: few; CDR3aa: CASSLGRNQPQHF; CDR3nt: TGTGCCAGCAGCTTAGGTCGGAATCAGCCCCAGCATTTT
v_gene: TRBV5-1; d_gene: -; j_gene: TRBJ2-5; abundance: -; CDR3aa: CASSSPGGETQYF; CDR3nt: TGCGCCAGCAGCAGCCCCGGAGGGGAGACCCAGTACTTC
v_gene: TRBV11-2; d_gene: -; j_gene: TRBJ2-2; abundance: -; CDR3aa: CASSLSEGVSGELFF; CDR3nt: TGTGCCAGCAGCTTATCCGAGGGGGTGTCCGGGGAGCTGTTTTTT
v_gene: TRBV4-2; d_gene: -; j_gene: TRBJ2-3; abundance: -; CDR3aa: CASSQDGGGRGQDTQYF; CDR3nt: TGTGCCAGCAGCCAAGATGGTGGGGGCCGGGGTCAAGATACGCAGTATTTT
v_gene: TRBV5-1; d_gene: -; j_gene: TRBJ1-3; abundance: -; CDR3aa: CASSLRGDTIYF; CDR3nt: TGCGCCAGCAGCCTCCGGGGGGACACCATATATTTT
v_gene: TRBV5-1; d_gene: TRBD1; j_gene: TRBJ1-1; abundance: -; CDR3aa: CASRGTGINEAFF; CDR3nt: TGCGCCAGCAGGGGGACAGGGATTAATGAAGCTTTCTTT
v_gene: TRBV6-5; d_gene: -; j_gene: TRBJ1-2; abundance: -; CDR3aa: CASSYSGGNYGYTF; CDR3nt: TGTGCCAGCAGTTACTCGGGAGGAAACTATGGCTACACCTTC
v_gene: TRBV19; d_gene: TRBD1; j_gene: TRBJ1-2; abundance: once; CDR3aa: CASSPRGLGYGYTF; CDR3nt: TGTGCCAGTAGCCCCAGGGGGCTGGGCTATGGCTACACCTTC